The clone carrying this T cell receptor beta chain has a single count. What it binds is unknown. Per the germline V gene, CDR1 is MGHRA and CDR2 is YSYEKL. The CDR3 length is 17 residues. Trimming removed 0 bases from V and 10 bases from J; junction bases left unmatched: 12. Execution of the assay was at deep level. Template amounts of 250 to 350 ng DNA, around 31,000 T cell genomes, were employed in unsorted PBMC replicate PCRs. Clones were sequenced by immunoSEQ multiplex PCR, and TCRdb holds only the in-frame ones, with some missing. Of hundreds of thousands of clones listed, 75% to 85% are singletons. The data originate from a study of shared clonotypes between healthy human individuals. Study findings and constraints: The researchers took only blood, and tissue repertoires probably look different. It was expected that sequencing depth would affect clonotype sharing among donors.

Sequenced input: PBMCs. This TCR was recovered from a woman aged 40 to 55 in good health. Some clones in this sample may be carry-over from other donors' samples. This chain joins TRBV4-1 and TRBJ2-1; 10 bases fit TRBD2. CDR3 in amino acids: CASSQDNRLAGEWEQFF. The DNA for the CDR3 is TGCGCCAGCAGCCAAGATAATCGGCTAGCGGGAGAGTGGGAGCAGTTCTTC.